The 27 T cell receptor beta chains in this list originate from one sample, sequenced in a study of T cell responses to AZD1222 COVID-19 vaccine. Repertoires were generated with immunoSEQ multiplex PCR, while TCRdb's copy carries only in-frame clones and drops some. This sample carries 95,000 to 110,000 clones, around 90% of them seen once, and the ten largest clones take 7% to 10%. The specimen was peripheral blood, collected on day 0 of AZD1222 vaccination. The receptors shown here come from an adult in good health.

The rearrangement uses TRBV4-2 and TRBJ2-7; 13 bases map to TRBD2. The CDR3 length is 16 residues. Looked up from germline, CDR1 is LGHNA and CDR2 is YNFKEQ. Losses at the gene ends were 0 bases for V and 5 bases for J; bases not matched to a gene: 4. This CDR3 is CASSQETSGRRNEQYF. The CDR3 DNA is TGTGCCAGCAGCCAAGAGACTAGCGGGAGGAGAAACGAGCAGTACTTC.

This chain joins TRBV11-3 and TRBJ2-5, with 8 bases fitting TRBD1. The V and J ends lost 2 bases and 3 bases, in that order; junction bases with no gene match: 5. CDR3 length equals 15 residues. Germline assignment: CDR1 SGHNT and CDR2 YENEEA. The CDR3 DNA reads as TGTGCCAGCAGCTTATCGGCAGGGGGCGAAGAGACCCAGTACTTC. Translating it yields CASSLSAGGEETQYF. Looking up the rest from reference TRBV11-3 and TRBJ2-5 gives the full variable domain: EAGVVQSPRYKIIEKKQPVAFWCNPISGHNTLYWYLQNLGQGPELLIRYENEEAVDDSQLPKDRFSAERLKGVDSTLKIQPAELGDSAVYLCASSLSAGGEETQYFGPGTRLLVL.

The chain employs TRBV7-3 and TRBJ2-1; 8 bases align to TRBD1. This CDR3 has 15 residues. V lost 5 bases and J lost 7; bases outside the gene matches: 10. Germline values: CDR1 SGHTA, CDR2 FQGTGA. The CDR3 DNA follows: TGTGCCAGCAGCCCTAGACAGGGGCTAAGAAATGAGCAGTTCTTC. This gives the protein CASSPRQGLRNEQFF.

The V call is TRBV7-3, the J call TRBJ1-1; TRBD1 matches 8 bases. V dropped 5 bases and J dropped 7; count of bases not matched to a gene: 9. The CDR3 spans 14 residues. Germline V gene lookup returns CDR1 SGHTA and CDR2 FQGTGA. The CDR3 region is CASSVDRGTREAFF. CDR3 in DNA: TGTGCCAGCAGCGTCGACAGGGGCACACGTGAAGCTTTCTTT.

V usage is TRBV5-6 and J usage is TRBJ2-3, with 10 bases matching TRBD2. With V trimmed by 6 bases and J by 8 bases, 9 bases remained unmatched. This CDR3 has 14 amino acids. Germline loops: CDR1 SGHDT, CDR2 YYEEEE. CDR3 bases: TGTGCCAGCATCCACCTAGCGGGAGTACGTACGCAGTATTTT. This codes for CASIHLAGVRTQYF.

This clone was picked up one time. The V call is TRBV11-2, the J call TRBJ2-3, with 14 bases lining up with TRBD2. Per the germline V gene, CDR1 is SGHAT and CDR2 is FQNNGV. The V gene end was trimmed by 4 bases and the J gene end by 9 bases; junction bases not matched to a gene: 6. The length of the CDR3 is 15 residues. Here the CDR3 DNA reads TGTGCCAGCAGCTCAATCGGACTAGCGGGGGGAACGCAGTATTTT. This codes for CASSSIGLAGGTQYF. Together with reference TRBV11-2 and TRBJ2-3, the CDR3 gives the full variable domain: EAGVAQSPRYKIIEKRQSVAFWCNPISGHATLYWYQQILGQGPKLLIQFQNNGVVDDSQLPKDRFSAERLKGVDSTLKIQPAKLEDSAVYLCASSSIGLAGGTQYFGPGTRLTVL.

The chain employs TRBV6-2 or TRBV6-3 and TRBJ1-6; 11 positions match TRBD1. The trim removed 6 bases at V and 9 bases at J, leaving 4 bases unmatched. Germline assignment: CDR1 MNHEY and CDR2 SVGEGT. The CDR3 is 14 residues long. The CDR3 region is CASSRGQGASPLHF. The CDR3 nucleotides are TGTGCCAGCAGCCGAGGACAGGGGGCTTCACCCCTCCACTTT.

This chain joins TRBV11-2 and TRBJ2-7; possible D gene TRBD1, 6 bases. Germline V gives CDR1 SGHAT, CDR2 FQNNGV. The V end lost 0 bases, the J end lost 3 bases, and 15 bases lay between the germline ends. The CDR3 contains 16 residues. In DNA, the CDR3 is TGTGCCAGCAGCTTAGATGGGACACCGATCTACTACGAGCAGTACTTC. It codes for CASSLDGTPIYYEQYF.

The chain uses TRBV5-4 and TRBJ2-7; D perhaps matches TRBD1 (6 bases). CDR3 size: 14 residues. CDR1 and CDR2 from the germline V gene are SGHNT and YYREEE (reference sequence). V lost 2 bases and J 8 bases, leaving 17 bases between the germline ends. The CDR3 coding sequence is TGTGCCAGCAGCTTTTCCCTCACAGGGTCACAGCAGTACTTC. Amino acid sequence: CASSFSLTGSQQYF.

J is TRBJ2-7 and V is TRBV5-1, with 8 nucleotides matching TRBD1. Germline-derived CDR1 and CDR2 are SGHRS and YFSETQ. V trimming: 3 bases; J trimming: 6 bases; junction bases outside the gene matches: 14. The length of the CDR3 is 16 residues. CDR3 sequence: CASSSGTGRGLGEQYF. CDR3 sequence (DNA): TGCGCCAGCAGCTCCGGGACAGGTCGGGGCTTAGGCGAGCAGTACTTC.

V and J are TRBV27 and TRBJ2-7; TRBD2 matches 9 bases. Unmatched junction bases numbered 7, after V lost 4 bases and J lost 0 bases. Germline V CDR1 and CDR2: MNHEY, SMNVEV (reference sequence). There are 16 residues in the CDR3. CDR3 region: CASSYRPAGGSYEQYF. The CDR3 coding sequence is TGTGCCAGCAGTTATCGTCCAGCGGGAGGCTCCTACGAGCAGTACTTC.

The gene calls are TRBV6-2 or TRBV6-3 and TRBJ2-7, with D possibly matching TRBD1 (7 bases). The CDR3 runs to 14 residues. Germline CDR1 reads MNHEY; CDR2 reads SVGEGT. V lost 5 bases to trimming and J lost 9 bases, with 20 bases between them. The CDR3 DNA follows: TGTGCCAGCAGTACGGGACAGCCAGGAGGGGTGCAGTACTTC. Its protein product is CASSTGQPGGVQYF.

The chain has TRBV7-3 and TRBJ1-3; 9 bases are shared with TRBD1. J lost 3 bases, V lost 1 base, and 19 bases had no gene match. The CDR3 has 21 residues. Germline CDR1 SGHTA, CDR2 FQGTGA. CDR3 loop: CASSLIPFRTGEDLGGNTIYF. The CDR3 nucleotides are TGTGCCAGCAGCTTAATCCCCTTTCGGACAGGGGAAGATCTAGGTGGAAACACCATATATTTT.

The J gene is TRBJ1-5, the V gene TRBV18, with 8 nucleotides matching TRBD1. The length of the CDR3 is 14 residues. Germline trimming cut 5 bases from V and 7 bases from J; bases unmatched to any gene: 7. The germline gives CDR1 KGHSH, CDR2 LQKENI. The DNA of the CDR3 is TGTGCCAGCTCATCGGACAGGGTAAGGCAGCCCCAGCATTTT. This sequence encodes CASSSDRVRQPQHF.

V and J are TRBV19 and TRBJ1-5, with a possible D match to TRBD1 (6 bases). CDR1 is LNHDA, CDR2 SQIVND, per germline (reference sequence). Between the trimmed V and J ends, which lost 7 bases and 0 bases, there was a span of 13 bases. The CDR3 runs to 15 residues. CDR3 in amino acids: CASIGGAYSNQPQHF. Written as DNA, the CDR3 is TGTGCCAGTATTGGGGGGGCGTATAGCAATCAGCCCCAGCATTTT.

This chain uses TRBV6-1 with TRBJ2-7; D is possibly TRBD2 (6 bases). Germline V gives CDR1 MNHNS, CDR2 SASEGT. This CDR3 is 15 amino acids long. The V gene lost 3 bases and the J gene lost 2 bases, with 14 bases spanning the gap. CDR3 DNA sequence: TGTGCCAGCAGTGAGGGGACTTCCTTCCCCTACGAGCAGTACTTC. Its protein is CASSEGTSFPYEQYF.

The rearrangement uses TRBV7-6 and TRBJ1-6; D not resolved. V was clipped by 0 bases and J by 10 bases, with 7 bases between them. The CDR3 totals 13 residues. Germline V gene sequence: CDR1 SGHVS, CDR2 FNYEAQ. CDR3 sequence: CASSLANRSPLHF. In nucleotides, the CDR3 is TGTGCCAGCAGCTTAGCGAATCGGTCACCCCTCCACTTT.

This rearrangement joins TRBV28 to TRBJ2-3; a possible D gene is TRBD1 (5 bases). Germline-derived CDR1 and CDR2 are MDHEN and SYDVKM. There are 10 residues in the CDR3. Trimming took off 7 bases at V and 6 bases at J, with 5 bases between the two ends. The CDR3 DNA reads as TGTGCCAGCAACAGGGATACGCAGTATTTT. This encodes CASNRDTQYF.

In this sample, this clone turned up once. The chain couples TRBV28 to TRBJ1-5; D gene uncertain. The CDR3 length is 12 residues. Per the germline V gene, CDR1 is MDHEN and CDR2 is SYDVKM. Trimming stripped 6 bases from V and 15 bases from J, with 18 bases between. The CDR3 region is CASRTPGLRGHF. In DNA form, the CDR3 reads TGTGCCAGCAGGACCCCAGGCCTTCGAGGGCATTTT.

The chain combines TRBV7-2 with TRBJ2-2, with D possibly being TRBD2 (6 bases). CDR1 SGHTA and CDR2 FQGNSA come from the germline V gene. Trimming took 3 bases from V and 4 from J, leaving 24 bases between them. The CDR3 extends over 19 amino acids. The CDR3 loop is CASSFPIRLGGTTTGELFF. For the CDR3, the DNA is TGTGCCAGCAGCTTTCCGATCCGACTTGGCGGGACCACCACCGGGGAGCTGTTTTTT.

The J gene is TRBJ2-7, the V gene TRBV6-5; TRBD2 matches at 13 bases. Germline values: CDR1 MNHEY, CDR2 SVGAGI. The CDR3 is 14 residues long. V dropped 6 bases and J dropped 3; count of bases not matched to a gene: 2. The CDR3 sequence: CASRGLAGNYEQYF. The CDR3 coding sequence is TGTGCCAGCAGGGGACTAGCGGGGAACTACGAGCAGTACTTC.

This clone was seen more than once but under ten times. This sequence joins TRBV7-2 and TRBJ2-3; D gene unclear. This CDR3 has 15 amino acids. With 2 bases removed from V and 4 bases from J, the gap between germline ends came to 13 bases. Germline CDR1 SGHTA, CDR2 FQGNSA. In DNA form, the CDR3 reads TGTGCCAGCAGCTTATTCCTCGTTGTGGCAGATACGCAGTATTTT. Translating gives CASSLFLVVADTQYF.

The CDR3 spells CASSPTRQGVGVLFF. The CDR3 DNA sequence: TGTGCCAGCAGCCCCACCCGCCAGGGGGTGGGGGTACTGTTTTTT. The chain joins TRBV28 to TRBJ1-4; 7 positions match TRBD1. The CDR3 sequence is 15 residues long. V trimming: 6 bases; J trimming: 13 bases; junction bases outside the gene matches: 17. CDR1 is MDHEN and CDR2 is SYDVKM in the germline V gene.

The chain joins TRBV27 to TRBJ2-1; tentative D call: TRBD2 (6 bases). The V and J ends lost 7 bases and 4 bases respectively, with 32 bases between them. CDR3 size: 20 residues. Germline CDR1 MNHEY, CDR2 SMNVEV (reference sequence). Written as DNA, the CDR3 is TGTGCCAGCATTTCTCTAGGTTTGGGAGGTCGACAGTCCCTTTACAATGAGCAGTTCTTC. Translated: CASISLGLGGRQSLYNEQFF.

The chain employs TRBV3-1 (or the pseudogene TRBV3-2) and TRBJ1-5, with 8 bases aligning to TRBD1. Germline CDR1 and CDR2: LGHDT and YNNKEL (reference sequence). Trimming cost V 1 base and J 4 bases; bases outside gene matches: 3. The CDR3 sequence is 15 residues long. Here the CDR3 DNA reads TGTGCCAGCAGCCAAGGGACAGGGAAAAATCAGCCCCAGCATTTT. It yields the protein CASSQGTGKNQPQHF.

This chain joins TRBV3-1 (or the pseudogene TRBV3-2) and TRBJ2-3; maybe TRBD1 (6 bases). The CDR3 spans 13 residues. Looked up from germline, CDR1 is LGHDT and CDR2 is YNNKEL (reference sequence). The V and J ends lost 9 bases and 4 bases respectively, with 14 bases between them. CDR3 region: CARRTAVADTQYF. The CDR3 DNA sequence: TGTGCCAGGAGGACAGCGGTGGCAGATACGCAGTATTTT.

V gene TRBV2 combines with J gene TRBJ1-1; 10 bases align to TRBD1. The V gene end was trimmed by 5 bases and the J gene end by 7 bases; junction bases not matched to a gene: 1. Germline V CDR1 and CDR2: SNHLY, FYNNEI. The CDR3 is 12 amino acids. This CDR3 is CASSWTGGEAFF. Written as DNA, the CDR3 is TGTGCCAGCAGTTGGACAGGGGGTGAAGCTTTCTTT.